This T cell receptor beta chain was profiled in a study of a mutant IDH1 vaccine in newly diagnosed glioma. The protocol was immunoSEQ multiplex PCR, while the TCRdb copy is restricted to in-frame clones and leaves out a portion. The sample consists of 95,000 to 120,000 clones, 85% to 90% of them appearing once. Time point meaning: week 11, during vaccination. Mutant IDH1 20-mer peptide, at 300 ug, made up each vaccine dose, with topical imiquimod. Study-wide findings and caveats: About 92% of patients showed vaccine-induced immune responses across multiple MHC alleles.

Notes on this clone: Its antigen is not known.

The sample consisted of PBMCs, taken from a glioma patient whose treatment included an IDH1 peptide vaccine. The source of this sequence is a woman aged 50 to 60 with glioma.

The CDR3 region is CASSQGGRVKTQYF. DNA for the CDR3: TGTGCCAGCAGCCAAGGAGGCCGGGTGAAGACCCAGTACTTC. The chain couples TRBV14 to TRBJ2-5, with unresolved D. CDR1 is SGHDN and CDR2 is FVKESK in the germline V gene. V lost 1 base to trimming and J lost 6 bases, with 12 bases between them. The CDR3 is made up of 14 amino acids. The full variable domain, completed using reference TRBV14 and TRBJ2-5, is EAGVTQFPSHSVIEKGQTVTLRCDPISGHDNLYWYRRVMGKEIKFLLHFVKESKQDESGMPNNRFLAERTGGTYSTLKVQPAELEDSGVYFCASSQGGRVKTQYFGPGTRLLVL.